Each of the 26 T cell receptor beta chains below was sequenced from the same sample in a study of blood T cell repertoires in COVID-19. Generated by immunoSEQ multiplex PCR, the TCRdb table keeps only in-frame clones and is missing some. The sample has some 150,000 clones; about 86% are singletons. Specimen: peripheral blood. The receptors were sampled from a man between 70 and 80 years old with acute or convalescent COVID-19.

The rearrangement links TRBV28 to TRBJ1-4; TRBD1 agrees at 7 bases. The CDR3 loop spans 16 amino acids. Germline CDR1 is MDHEN and CDR2 is SYDVKM. The V gene end was trimmed by 2 bases and the J gene end by 10 bases; junction bases not matched to a gene: 13. The CDR3 DNA is TGTGCCAGCAGTTTAACGACAGGGATGGGAGGCGGAAAACTGTTTTTT. It translates to CASSLTTGMGGGKLFF. Drawing the rest from reference TRBV28 and TRBJ1-4, the complete variable domain is DVKVTQSSRYLVKRTGEKVFLECVQDMDHENMFWYRQDPGLGLRLIYFSYDVKMKEKGDIPEGYSVSREKKERFSLILESASTNQTSMYLCASSLTTGMGGGKLFFGSGTQLSVL.

This rearrangement joins TRBV9 to TRBJ2-2, with 7 bases fitting TRBD2. This CDR3 contains 17 residues. Trimming at V came to 4 bases and at J to 0 bases, leaving 9 bases not matched to a gene. Germline V gene lookup returns CDR1 SGDLS and CDR2 YYNGEE. CDR3 nucleotides: TGTGCCAGCAGCTTTAATCTAGCGGACTCGAACACCGGGGAGCTGTTTTTT. Translated: CASSFNLADSNTGELFF.

The chain carries TRBV27 and TRBJ2-6, with 8 bases fitting TRBD2. The CDR3 covers 18 residues. Germline V lookup: CDR1 MNHEY, CDR2 SMNVEV (reference sequence). Trimming removed 0 bases from V and 4 bases from J; junction bases left unmatched: 8. This chain's CDR3 is CASSLSFPGGAGANVLTF. For the CDR3, the DNA is TGTGCCAGCAGTTTATCCTTCCCCGGGGGGGCCGGGGCCAACGTCCTGACTTTC.

The chain links TRBV19 to TRBJ2-4, with TRBD1 as a possible D gene (7 bases). Germline CDR1 LNHDA, CDR2 SQIVND (reference sequence). The CDR3 runs to 12 residues. V gave up 6 bases and J gave up 7 bases, with 10 bases separating them. As DNA, the CDR3 is TGTGCCAGTAGCCCAGGGGGGAACATTCAGTACTTC. This encodes CASSPGGNIQYF.

J is TRBJ2-7 and V is TRBV4-3, with 10 nucleotides matching TRBD2. CDR3 length equals 14 residues. Germline V gene data show CDR1 as LGHNA and CDR2 as YSLEER. V was clipped by 3 bases and J by 7 bases; unmatched bases: 6. The chain's CDR3 is CASSQLAGEGEQYF. The CDR3 DNA is TGCGCCAGCAGCCAGCTAGCGGGAGAAGGAGAGCAGTACTTC.

The CDR3 is CASSQLGQPFYGYTF. In DNA, the CDR3 is TGTGCCAGCAGCCAATTGGGACAGCCCTTCTATGGCTACACCTTC. J is TRBJ1-2 and V is TRBV7-2, with TRBD1 identical over 7 bases. From germline, CDR1 is SGHTA and CDR2 FQGNSA. This CDR3 has 15 residues. The V segment lost 5 bases and the J segment 4 bases; nucleotides outside the gene matches: 10.

Note on this clone: Compared with germline, one end of the junction differs, possibly owing to a read error. The chain links TRBV7-7 to TRBJ2-1, with 9 bases fitting TRBD1. Looked up from germline, CDR1 is SSHAT and CDR2 is FNYEAQ (reference sequence). The CDR3 has 15 amino acids. DNA of the CDR3: TGTGCTAGCAGCTTAGCACAGGGGGCGGTTAATGAGCAGTTCTTC. Amino acids: CASSLAQGAVNEQFF.

The chain combines TRBV5-1 with TRBJ2-5; TRBD1 matches at 11 bases. The CDR3 is 15 residues long. Trimming cost V 0 bases and J 5 bases; bases outside gene matches: 3. Germline V gives CDR1 SGHRS, CDR2 YFSETQ. The CDR3 here is CASSLAGQGDETQYF. Written as DNA, the CDR3 is TGCGCCAGCAGCTTGGCGGGACAGGGGGACGAGACCCAGTACTTC.

This clone was seen only a few times. The rearrangement joins TRBV11-3 to TRBJ2-1; the match to TRBD2 covers 10 bases. J was trimmed by 9 bases and V by 4 bases; bases with no gene match: 9. The CDR3 runs 15 residues. Germline V gene sequence: CDR1 SGHNT, CDR2 YENEEA. CDR3 in DNA: TGTGCCAGCAGCTCGCCGGGACTAGCGACGGCTGAGCAGTTCTTC. Protein sequence: CASSSPGLATAEQFF.

This clone was found a few times. The genes are TRBV10-3 and TRBJ2-7, with 10 bases aligning to TRBD2. Germline V gene sequence: CDR1 ENHRY, CDR2 SYGVKD. J gave up 1 base and V 2 bases, and 11 bases lay outside the gene matches. The CDR3 is 18 amino acids. CDR3 nucleotides: TGTGCCATCAGTGAGAGATCCAGCGGGAGGGCCGATTCCTACGAGCAGTACTTC. It specifies CAISERSSGRADSYEQYF.

This chain joins TRBV28 and TRBJ1-6, with 7 bases matching TRBD1. Per the germline V gene, CDR1 is MDHEN and CDR2 is SYDVKM. Losses at the gene ends were 5 bases for V and 10 bases for J; bases not matched to a gene: 8. The CDR3 loop spans 14 amino acids. CDR3: CASSGGGGGSPLHF. The CDR3 DNA sequence: TGTGCCAGCAGTGGAGGGGGCGGCGGGTCACCCCTCCACTTT. The full variable domain, rest sourced from reference TRBV28 and TRBJ1-6, is DVKVTQSSRYLVKRTGEKVFLECVQDMDHENMFWYRQDPGLGLRLIYFSYDVKMKEKGDIPEGYSVSREKKERFSLILESASTNQTSMYLCASSGGGGGSPLHFGNGTRLTVT.

The V and J genes are TRBV19 and TRBJ2-7; TRBD1 matches 8 bases. The length of the CDR3 is 15 residues. From germline, CDR1 is LNHDA and CDR2 SQIVND (reference sequence). Losses at the gene ends were 1 base for V and 3 bases for J; bases not matched to a gene: 5. The CDR3 nucleotides are TGTGCCAGTAGTATAGCGACAGGGGCGAACTACGAGCAGTACTTC. This sequence encodes CASSIATGANYEQYF. Based on the CDR3 plus reference TRBV19 and TRBJ2-7, the full variable domain is DGGITQSPKYLFRKEGQNVTLSCEQNLNHDAMYWYRQDPGQGLRLIYYSQIVNDFQKGDIAEGYSVSREKKESFPLTVTSAQKNPTAFYLCASSIATGANYEQYFGPGTRLTVT.

The chain carries TRBV27 and TRBJ1-1; 8 nucleotides agree with TRBD1. The V gene end was trimmed by 5 bases and the J gene end by 1 base; junction bases not matched to a gene: 3. The length of the CDR3 is 14 residues. Germline assignment: CDR1 MNHEY and CDR2 SMNVEV (reference sequence). DNA for the CDR3: TGTGCCAGCAGTGTCAGGGGGCGGAACACTGAAGCTTTCTTT. Its translation is CASSVRGRNTEAFF.

The chain recombines TRBV5-4 with TRBJ2-1; D possibly corresponds to TRBD2 (6 bases). Germline V gene data show CDR1 as SGHNT and CDR2 as YYREEE (reference sequence). V lost 0 bases, J lost 9 bases, and 13 bases lay in between. This CDR3 spans 14 amino acids. The CDR3 loop reads CASSLAGGAFEQFF. The CDR3 DNA is TGTGCCAGCAGCTTGGCTGGAGGGGCATTTGAGCAGTTCTTC.

J is TRBJ2-1 and V is TRBV6-1; D possibly corresponds to TRBD1 (6 bases). The CDR3 covers 16 residues. The V gene's germline CDR1 is MNHNS and CDR2 SASEGT. Trimming removed 4 bases from V and 1 base from J, with 14 bases in between. DNA for the CDR3: TGTGCCAGCAGTGGTGCCGGGACAAATTCCTACAATGAGCAGTTCTTC. Its translation is CASSGAGTNSYNEQFF.

This chain connects TRBV4-1 to TRBJ2-4; D may be TRBD2 (5 bases). The CDR3 covers 15 residues. V lost 0 bases, J lost 2 bases, and 8 bases lay in between. Germline V lookup: CDR1 MGHRA, CDR2 YSYEKL. In DNA, the CDR3 is TGCGCCAGCAGCCAAGAGGGAGTGACCAAAAACATTCAGTACTTC. The encoded protein is CASSQEGVTKNIQYF.

The rearrangement joins TRBV10-3 to TRBJ1-3, with 7 nucleotides matching TRBD1. Trimming cost V 2 bases and J 4 bases; bases outside gene matches: 2. CDR1 and CDR2 (germline): ENHRY, SYGVKD. This CDR3 region has 14 residues. The CDR3 loop reads CAISEGDRGNTIYF. CDR3 sequence (DNA): TGTGCCATCAGTGAGGGGGACAGAGGAAACACCATATATTTT.

The chain recombines TRBV5-1 with TRBJ2-1; D may be TRBD1 (6 bases). V was cut by 6 bases and J by 4 bases, with 14 bases left in between. Germline V gene sequence: CDR1 SGHRS, CDR2 YFSETQ. The CDR3 extends over 14 amino acids. The CDR3 DNA sequence: TGCGCCAGCACCCCCGACAGGCAATACAATGAGCAGTTCTTC. It specifies CASTPDRQYNEQFF.

The chain combines TRBV5-4 with TRBJ2-2; TRBD1 agrees at 7 bases. The CDR3 contains 15 residues. The germline gives CDR1 SGHNT, CDR2 YYREEE (reference sequence). J lost 3 bases, V lost 4 bases, and 6 bases had no gene match. The CDR3 loop is CASSPRDSHTGELFF. The DNA of the CDR3 is TGTGCCAGCAGCCCAAGGGACAGTCACACCGGGGAGCTGTTTTTT. Full variable domain (remainder filled in from reference TRBV5-4 and TRBJ2-2): ETGVTQSPTHLIKTRGQQVTLRCSSQSGHNTVSWYQQALGQGPQFIFQYYREEENGRGNFPPRFSGLQFPNYSSELNVNALELDDSALYLCASSPRDSHTGELFFGEGSRLTVL.

The chain carries TRBV4-3 and TRBJ1-2; D is unresolved. The germline gives CDR1 LGHNA, CDR2 YSLEER. Trimming took off 0 bases at V and 4 bases at J, with 12 bases between the two ends. The CDR3 extends over 15 amino acids. DNA of the CDR3: TGCGCCAGCAGCCAAGAGAGGGTATGGGCCTATGGCTACACCTTC. Amino acids: CASSQERVWAYGYTF.

V and J are TRBV29-1 and TRBJ1-5, with D unclear. V lost 4 bases to trimming and J lost 3 bases, with 10 bases between them. The germline gives CDR1 SQVTM, CDR2 ANQGSEA. The length of the CDR3 is 13 residues. In DNA form, the CDR3 reads TGCAGCGTTGGCGAGGGTTCCAATCAGCCCCAGCATTTT. Translating it yields CSVGEGSNQPQHF.

This sequence joins TRBV6-5 and TRBJ1-1; 7 nucleotides agree with TRBD1. The CDR3 runs 12 residues. With V trimmed by 9 bases and J by 8 bases, 9 bases remained unmatched. In germline, CDR1 is MNHEY, CDR2 SVGAGI. The chain's CDR3 is CASSRQGFEAFF. In nucleotides, the CDR3 is TGTGCCAGTTCCCGACAGGGTTTCGAAGCTTTCTTT.

V is TRBV30 and J is TRBJ2-1, with TRBD2 matching over 15 bases. Germline-derived CDR1 and CDR2 are GTSNPN and SVGIG (reference sequence). With 2 bases clipped from V and 10 bases from J, the junction kept 6 bases outside the gene matches. The CDR3 has 15 amino acids. CDR3 coding DNA: TGTGCCTGGAGTCGGACTAGCGGGAGGGTGAAGGAGCAGTTCTTC. It encodes CAWSRTSGRVKEQFF.

CDR3 sequence reads: CASSLSTPQGRETQYF. DNA of the CDR3: TGTGCCAGCAGCCTTTCTACCCCCCAGGGCCGGGAGACCCAGTACTTC. The rearrangement links TRBV4-2 to TRBJ2-5, with D maybe TRBD1 (5 bases). Germline CDR1 is LGHNA and CDR2 is YNFKEQ. The germline V and J ends were trimmed by 4 bases and 5 bases, with 20 bases remaining between them. The CDR3 extends over 16 amino acids.

This chain links TRBV21-1 with TRBJ2-3; TRBD1, as called in the table, went unchecked against the DNA. TRBV21-1 is flagged as a pseudogene. This CDR3 has 15 residues. CDR3 in DNA: TGTGCCAGCAGCAGCAGGACAGGGGCGCCAGATACGCAGTATTTT. Its translation: CASSSRTGAPDTQYF.

The chain couples TRBV7-2 to TRBJ2-7, with D possibly matching TRBD2 (7 bases). V was trimmed by 6 bases and J by 5 bases, leaving 20 bases between them. Germline loops: CDR1 SGHTA, CDR2 FQGNSA. The CDR3 loop spans 15 amino acids. The CDR3 region is CASSSVGGGVNEQYF. CDR3 sequence (DNA): TGTGCCAGCAGTTCAGTGGGCGGGGGCGTGAACGAGCAGTACTTC.